This TCR beta chain comes out of a study of T cells after posttransplantation cyclophosphamide. This CDR3 spans 14 amino acids. V was clipped by 0 bases and J by 3 bases, with 7 bases between them. CDR1 and CDR2 from the germline V gene are SGHRS and YFSETQ. Repertoires were generated with immunoSEQ multiplex PCR, while TCRdb's copy carries only in-frame clones and drops some. Here the sample spans around 14,000 clones, around four fifths being singletons. A few counts support this clone. The sequencing sample was made of memory CD4+ T cells sorted from PBMCs. The source of this sequence is a man in his fifties. The chain has TRBV5-1 and TRBJ1-3; D is possibly TRBD1 (5 bases). The CDR3 here is CASSLAGYGNTIYF. Written as DNA, the CDR3 is TGCGCCAGCAGCTTGGCAGGGTATGGAAACACCATATATTTT.